This T cell receptor beta chain was identified in a study of molecular identifiers for immune sequencing clone quantification. Study-level findings and limits: Highly expanded clone sizes could end up underestimated if a barcode were shared by identical TCR molecules.

This clonotype was observed once. Its cognate antigen is unknown. A single base separates this from a much larger clone, so it may be a read error. CDR1 is SGHVS, CDR2 FNYEAQ, per germline. This CDR3 is built from 16 residues. TCRdb passed the PCR reads through MiXCR, listing each CDR3 protein once. The sample shows fewer than 25,000 distinct CDR3 sequences, approximately 17% of them seen only once. Sequenced: naive CD8+ T cells from blood, with Jurkat cell RNA spiked in. Subset denoted: FACS-sorted CD8+CD4-CCR7+CD45RA+ naive T cells. The rearrangement uses TRBV7-6 and TRBJ2-2; 14 bases are shared with TRBD2. The TCR comes from a human donor in good health. Some libraries in this study had Jurkat cell RNA spiked in. CDR3: CASSSRLAGGPGVLFF. As DNA, the CDR3 is TGTGCCAGCAGCTCGCGACTAGCGGGGGGGCCCGGGGTGCTGTTTTTT. Supplemented by reference TRBV7-6 and TRBJ2-2, the full variable domain reads GAGVSQSPRYKVTKRGQDVALRCDPISGHVSLYWYRQALGQGPEFLTYFNYEAQQDKSGLPNDRFSAERPEGSISTLTIQRTEQRDSAMYRCASSSRLAGGPGVLFFGEGSRLTVL.